The T cell receptor (beta chain) described here comes from a study of CD8 T cells in Susac syndrome. V was shortened by 4 bases and J by 2 bases, with 11 bases between the two germline ends. The CDR3 consists of 14 residues. The V gene's germline CDR1 is SNHLY and CDR2 FYNNEI. The T cells that were sequenced for TCR beta were CD8+ and CD4+ cells from blood. Findings and caveats of the study: Clonal expansion was not observed in the Susac syndrome CD4+ T cell repertoires.

RNA totalling about 0.45 to 1 ug underwent reverse transcription with random hexamers. Amplification of TCR beta CDR3 by immunoSEQ multiplex PCR spanned 54 Vbeta and 13 Jbeta. TCRdb processed the immunoSEQ multiplex PCR reads anew with MiXCR; each CDR3 protein has one entry. The table shows approximately 190,000 distinct CDR3 sequences, with approximately 94% occurring only once. On this clonotype itself: Its specificity is unknown.

This clonotype was obtained from a human donor with Susac syndrome. Sequenced input: CD4+ T cells from PBMCs. The V and J genes are TRBV2 and TRBJ1-2; D is possibly TRBD1 (5 bases). The CDR3 DNA follows: TGTGCCAGCAGTGTCCGACAGAACAACTATGGCTACACCTTC. Translation gives CASSVRQNNYGYTF.